The 19 T cell receptor beta chains given below trace back to one sample, sequenced in a study of blood T cells in healthy people across ages. Together with a sample-barcoded 5' primer, a J-beta primer mix was included in a second PCR lasting about 6 to 11 cycles. Each CDR3 protein is one row after TCRdb ran MiXCR on the 5' RACE reads. The table shows approximately 290,000 distinct CDR3 sequences, with around 29% occurring only once. The sample taken for sequencing was blood. The receptors here all came from a woman in her seventies in good health.

V gene TRBV20-1 combines with J gene TRBJ1-1; no reliable D call. Per germline, CDR1 DFQATT and CDR2 SNEGSKA (reference sequence). Trimming cost V 4 bases and J 0 bases, with 21 bases left between them. The length of the CDR3 is 17 residues. DNA of the CDR3: TGCAGTGCTACCTCTAGGGCAGGTGGTTTAATGAACACTGAAGCTTTCTTT. Translation: CSATSRAGGLMNTEAFF.

This clonotype showed up just a few times. The chain has TRBV6-6 and TRBJ2-7; D may be TRBD1 (5 bases). Trimming removed 0 bases from V and 6 bases from J, with 9 bases in between. CDR3 length: 13 residues. The germline CDR1 and CDR2 sequences are MNHNY and SVGAGI (reference sequence). The CDR3 sequence is CASSYSQGFEQYF. CDR3 DNA: TGTGCCAGCAGTTACTCCCAGGGCTTCGAGCAGTACTTC.

This clonotype was seen a few times. The chain is built from TRBV2 and TRBJ2-2, with TRBD2 matching 7 bases. The germline CDR1 and CDR2 sequences are SNHLY and FYNNEI. J lost 2 bases, V lost 6 bases, and 6 bases had no gene match. The CDR3 covers 15 residues. The CDR3 DNA sequence: TGTGCCAGCAGGGGACCGGGACTAAACACCGGGGAGCTGTTTTTT. It translates to CASRGPGLNTGELFF.

The V and J genes are TRBV9 and TRBJ2-1; tentative D call: TRBD2 (5 bases). The CDR3 contains 14 residues. Deletions cut 4 bases from V and 10 bases from J, with 18 bases between. Germline loops: CDR1 SGDLS, CDR2 YYNGEE. The CDR3 region is CASSPTLTRGEQFF. In DNA, the CDR3 is TGTGCCAGCAGCCCGACCTTAACTAGAGGGGAGCAGTTCTTC.

A few counts support this clonotype. The CDR3 coding sequence is TGCGCCAGCAGCCAAGAGGGGACGGTGAATTCACCCCTCCACTTT. It encodes CASSQEGTVNSPLHF. This chain connects TRBV4-1 to TRBJ1-6; TRBD1 might be the D (5 bases). Germline CDR1 reads MGHRA; CDR2 reads YSYEKL. V was clipped by 0 bases and J by 7 bases, with 10 bases between them. There are 15 residues in the CDR3.

The CDR3 DNA reads TGTGCCAGCAGCTTAGTCCGTCTTGAAGCTTTCTTT. It codes for CASSLVRLEAFF. The chain recombines TRBV7-9 with TRBJ1-1; D uncertain. The germline V gene encodes CDR1 SEHNR and CDR2 FQNEAQ (reference sequence). V gave up 1 base and J gave up 7 bases, with 7 bases separating them. This CDR3 contains 12 residues. The complete variable domain, with remaining parts taken from reference TRBV7-9 and TRBJ1-1, reads DTGVSQNPRHKITKRGQNVTFRCDPISEHNRLYWYRQTLGQGPEFLTYFQNEAQLEKSRLLSDRFSAERPKGSFSTLEIQRTEQGDSAMYLCASSLVRLEAFFGQGTRLTVV.

There are a few counts of this clonotype. The chain couples TRBV20-1 to TRBJ1-2; D is uncertain. This CDR3 region has 13 residues. The germline V and J ends were trimmed by 3 bases and 4 bases, with 12 bases remaining between them. Germline CDR1 DFQATT, CDR2 SNEGSKA (reference sequence). The CDR3 sequence: CSASWLGSYGYTF. The DNA for the CDR3 is TGCAGTGCTAGCTGGCTGGGCTCCTATGGCTACACCTTC.

In regard to this clonotype: One end of the junction fails to match germline, which may point to a read error. The rearrangement joins TRBV20-1 to TRBJ2-4, with 7 bases lining up with TRBD2. Germline-derived CDR1 and CDR2 are DFQATT and SNEGSKA (reference sequence). This CDR3 is built from 13 residues. CDR3 protein: CGARDYRGTIQYF. The CDR3 DNA sequence: TGCGGTGCTAGGGACTATAGAGGGACCATTCAGTACTTC.

In its sample, this clonotype was seen a few times. The chain combines TRBV5-1 with TRBJ2-3; 7 bases agree with TRBD2. From germline, CDR1 is SGHRS and CDR2 YFSETQ. This CDR3 has 14 residues. After removal of 4 bases from V and 5 bases from J, the junction contained 7 bases not matched to a gene. The CDR3, as DNA: TGCGCCAGCAGCCAGGGAGGGGTTGGAGATACGCAGTATTTT. This encodes CASSQGGVGDTQYF.

The CDR3 coding sequence is TGCGCCAGCAGCTTGGAAGCGACCATGAACACTGAAGCTTTCTTT. It yields the protein CASSLEATMNTEAFF. The chain joins TRBV5-1 to TRBJ1-1; D remains ambiguous. The CDR3 extends over 15 amino acids. CDR1 is SGHRS, CDR2 YFSETQ, per germline. Trimming stripped 0 bases from V and 0 bases from J, with 9 bases between.

This clonotype was seen ten or more times. The chain uses TRBV4-2 and TRBJ2-1; TRBD2 matches 7 bases. The V and J ends lost 7 bases and 6 bases, in that order; junction bases with no gene match: 9. This CDR3 region has 14 residues. The V gene's germline CDR1 is LGHNA and CDR2 YNFKEQ. CDR3 in DNA: TGTGCCAGCAATTTTGCGGGAGTTCGCAATGAGCAGTTCTTC. Translating it yields CASNFAGVRNEQFF.

The V call is TRBV6-5, the J call TRBJ2-3; D is possibly TRBD1 (6 bases). Germline CDR1 is MNHEY and CDR2 is SVGAGI. V was cut by 6 bases and J by 4 bases, with 14 bases left in between. The CDR3 is 14 residues long. The CDR3 protein is CASRDSPAADTQYF. CDR3 nucleotides: TGTGCCAGCAGGGACAGTCCAGCCGCAGATACGCAGTATTTT.

This clonotype was picked up many times. This rearrangement joins TRBV2 to TRBJ2-6; D is perhaps TRBD2 (5 bases). From germline, CDR1 is SNHLY and CDR2 FYNNEI. The CDR3 is 16 amino acids. Trimming took 3 bases from V and 0 from J, leaving 9 bases between them. The CDR3 DNA reads TGTGCCAGCAGTGACAGCGGAACCTCTGGGGCCAACGTCCTGACTTTC. Translating it yields CASSDSGTSGANVLTF.

The chain is built from TRBV5-1 and TRBJ1-6; 7 nucleotides align to TRBD1. Germline values: CDR1 SGHRS, CDR2 YFSETQ. V lost 5 bases and J lost 10; bases outside the gene matches: 9. The CDR3 extends over 14 amino acids. The CDR3 here is CASSPVQGGSPLHF. Here the CDR3 DNA reads TGCGCCAGCAGTCCCGTGCAGGGGGGGTCACCCCTCCACTTT.

This clonotype was seen many times. V and J are TRBV7-9 and TRBJ2-3; D is unclear. V was shortened by 3 bases and J by 2 bases, with 12 bases between the two germline ends. The CDR3 totals 15 residues. Germline loops: CDR1 SEHNR, CDR2 FQNEAQ (reference sequence). Written as DNA, the CDR3 is TGTGCCAGCAGCTTTGGTAGTTACCCCACAGATACGCAGTATTTT. Translated, it gives CASSFGSYPTDTQYF.

About this clonotype: The junction shows a germline mismatch at one end, possibly a read error. This chain uses TRBV7-2 with TRBJ1-2, with D possibly TRBD1 on 5 matching bases. The germline V gene encodes CDR1 SGHTA and CDR2 FQGNSA. The CDR3 length is 13 residues. The CDR3 DNA reads as TGTGCCTGCAGCGCCACGGCTTGGGGCGGCTACACCTTC. Protein sequence: CACSATAWGGYTF.

The chain carries TRBV5-1 and TRBJ1-4; no firm D call. CDR1 SGHRS and CDR2 YFSETQ come from the germline V gene. The CDR3 consists of 15 residues. The V gene lost 4 bases and the J gene lost 0 bases, with 10 bases spanning the gap. CDR3 DNA: TGCGCCAGCAGCCGGACGGACGCAACTAATGAAAAACTGTTTTTT. This translates into CASSRTDATNEKLFF.

The gene calls are TRBV2 and TRBJ2-3; no clear D. Germline V gene sequence: CDR1 SNHLY, CDR2 FYNNEI. The V end was cut by 8 bases, the J end by 0 bases, with 15 bases between. CDR3 length equals 15 residues. The CDR3 DNA follows: TGTGCCAGCTTAGACCTTTCTGCAAGCACAGATACGCAGTATTTT. Protein product: CASLDLSASTDTQYF.

Comment on this clonotype: An end of the junction differs from the germline gene, which may be a read error. The chain carries TRBV4-2 and TRBJ2-4; possibly TRBD2 for D (6 bases). The germline gives CDR1 LGHNA, CDR2 YNFKEQ. The CDR3 length is 13 residues. The CDR3 here is CASSLGPGKKRDF. The CDR3 DNA sequence: TGTGCCAGCAGCTTAGGTCCCGGAAAAAAGCGGGACTTC.